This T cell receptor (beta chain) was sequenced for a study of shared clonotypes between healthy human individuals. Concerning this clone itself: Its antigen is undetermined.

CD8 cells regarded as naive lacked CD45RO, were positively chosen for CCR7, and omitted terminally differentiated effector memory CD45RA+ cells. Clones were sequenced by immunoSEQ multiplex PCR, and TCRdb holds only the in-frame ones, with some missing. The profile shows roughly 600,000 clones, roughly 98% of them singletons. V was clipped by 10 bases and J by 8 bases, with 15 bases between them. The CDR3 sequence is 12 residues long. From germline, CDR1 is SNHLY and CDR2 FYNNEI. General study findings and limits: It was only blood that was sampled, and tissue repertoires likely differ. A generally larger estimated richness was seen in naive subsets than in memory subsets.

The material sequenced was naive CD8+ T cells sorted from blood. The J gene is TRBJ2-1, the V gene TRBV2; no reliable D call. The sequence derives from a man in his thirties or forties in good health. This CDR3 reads CATDGPWDEQFF. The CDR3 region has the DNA TGTGCCACCGATGGCCCCTGGGATGAGCAGTTCTTC.